This TCR beta chain appears in the sequencing data of a study of molecular identifiers for immune sequencing clone quantification. Study outcomes and limitations: In a background of about a million naive cells, spiked Jurkat TCR RNA from one cell was reportedly detectable.

Germline lookup yields CDR1 LGHNA and CDR2 YNFKEQ. The CDR3 is 13 amino acids. Between the trimmed V and J ends, which lost 0 bases and 3 bases, there was a span of 6 bases. Investigators produced naive CD8 libraries from about 20,000 to 1,000,000 sorted cells, drawing on 10%, 30% or 50% RNA. This clonotype was seen repeatedly, ten times or more. Its specificity is not known. Previously reported methods and listed TCR primers produced the bulk TCR libraries. TCRdb re-called the PCR reads through MiXCR, storing one row per CDR3 protein. The profile shows 490,000 or so distinct CDR3 sequences, about 21% of them singletons.

The sequencing input was naive CD8+ T cells from blood, with Jurkat cell RNA spiked in. This sample's subset: FACS-sorted CD8+CD4-CCR7+CD45RA+ naive T cells. The origin of this receptor is a human donor in good health. Some libraries in this study had Jurkat cell RNA spiked in. The genes are TRBV4-2 and TRBJ2-7; no clear D gene. For the CDR3, the DNA is TGTGCCAGCAGCCAAGATGCCTACTACGAGCAGTACTTC. Protein sequence: CASSQDAYYEQYF.